This entry lists 22 T cell receptor beta chains sequenced from one sample in a study of CXCR3-negative and CXCR3-positive naive CD8 T cells. Study-wide findings and caveats: CXCR3-positive naive cells had more hydrophobic TRB CDR3s than CXCR3-negative naive cells.

All TRB cDNA libraries came from 5' RACE performed with UMI labels. No DNA is given; TCRdb re-called the 5' RACE reads and lists each CDR3 protein once. The table counts around 50,000 distinct CDR3 sequences; about 0.61% lies in the top ten. No antigen is known for these receptors. The sequenced material came from naive CXCR3+ CD8+ T cells from blood. Subset indicated: CD45RO-CCR7+CD27+CD95- naive CD8+ T cells expressing CXCR3 (TNR3+). Receptor source: a human donor in good health. Some clones in this sample may be carry-over from other donors' samples.

The V call is TRBV7-9, the J call TRBJ1-2. Germline lookup yields CDR1 SEHNR and CDR2 FQNEAQ (reference sequence). The CDR3 totals 13 residues. CDR3: CASSLQANYGYTF.

The V and J genes are TRBV20-1 and TRBJ2-7; TCRdb reports TRBD2, a call that lacks DNA to check it against. Germline V CDR1 and CDR2: DFQATT, SNEGSKA (reference sequence). This CDR3 has 14 amino acids. The CDR3 reads CSAPWGESSYEQYF.

The CDR3 spells CASSQVAGGLSGELFF. The chain links TRBV4-3 to TRBJ2-2; the TCRdb call, TRBD1, lacks DNA for checking. Germline assignment: CDR1 LGHNA and CDR2 YSLEER. The CDR3 covers 16 residues.

V gene TRBV7-9 combines with J gene TRBJ2-7; TCRdb calls TRBD1, which cannot be checked without DNA. This CDR3 has 13 amino acids. Germline V gives CDR1 SEHNR, CDR2 FQNEAQ (reference sequence). CDR3 loop: CASSLTQGFEQYF. The variable domain in full, completed from reference TRBV7-9 and TRBJ2-7, reads DTGVSQNPRHKITKRGQNVTFRCDPISEHNRLYWYRQTLGQGPEFLTYFQNEAQLEKSRLLSDRFSAERPKGSFSTLEIQRTEQGDSAMYLCASSLTQGFEQYFGPGTRLTVT.

The rearrangement links TRBV29-1 to TRBJ2-5. Looked up from germline, CDR1 is SQVTM and CDR2 is ANQGSEA. The CDR3 consists of 15 residues. CDR3 loop: CSVDRLTGNQETQYF.

The chain carries TRBV5-1 and TRBJ2-3; TCRdb's assignment of TRBD1 cannot be checked, as there is no DNA. Germline values: CDR1 SGHRS, CDR2 YFSETQ. CDR3 length: 15 amino acids. CDR3 sequence reads: CASTREGVRTDTQYF.

V is TRBV6-2 or TRBV6-3 and J is TRBJ2-5; the TCRdb D gene call, TRBD1, has no DNA to confirm it. Germline V CDR1 and CDR2: MNHEY, SVGEGT. The CDR3 consists of 13 residues. CDR3 residues: CASPRGGEETQYF.

The chain recombines TRBV25-1 with TRBJ1-2. Per germline, CDR1 MGHDK and CDR2 SYGVNS. The CDR3 extends over 13 amino acids. CDR3 amino acids: CASSVAGNYGYTF.

V is TRBV7-8 and J is TRBJ2-3; TCRdb picks TRBD1, but there is no DNA to check that call. Germline V gene lookup returns CDR1 SGHVS and CDR2 FQNEAQ. The CDR3 is made up of 15 amino acids. The CDR3 sequence: CASSSQGGGTDTQYF. The full variable domain, in which reference TRBV7-8 and TRBJ2-3 provide the parts outside the CDR3, is GAGVSQSPRYKVAKRGQDVALRCDPISGHVSLFWYQQALGQGPEFLTYFQNEAQLDKSGLPSDRFFAERPEGSVSTLKIQRTQQEDSAVYLCASSSQGGGTDTQYFGPGTRLTVL.

The V call is TRBV6-5, the J call TRBJ1-4. Germline-derived CDR1 and CDR2 are MNHEY and SVGAGI. There are 14 residues in the CDR3. The CDR3 region is CAISPGRGGEKLFF.

The gene calls are TRBV5-8 and TRBJ2-7. There are 14 residues in the CDR3. CDR1 is SGHTS and CDR2 is YDEGEE in the germline V gene. This CDR3 is CASSLEQGTYEQYF.

The chain uses TRBV29-1 and TRBJ2-3. The CDR3 is 14 amino acids. Germline loops: CDR1 SQVTM, CDR2 ANQGSEA. This chain's CDR3 is CSVRVGLVTDTQYF.

The chain is built from TRBV9 and TRBJ1-6. CDR3 length equals 11 residues. CDR1 is SGDLS, CDR2 YYNGEE, per germline. The CDR3 sequence is CASSLFEDLHF.

The J gene is TRBJ2-5, the V gene TRBV5-6; TCRdb outputs TRBD1, but without DNA this stays unchecked. The CDR3 length is 15 residues. Germline CDR1 reads SGHDT; CDR2 reads YYEEEE. The CDR3 reads CASSDRVKERVAQYF.

This chain uses TRBV7-9 with TRBJ2-1; TCRdb selects TRBD2, and the lack of DNA leaves this call unchecked. Germline CDR1 reads SEHNR; CDR2 reads FQNEAQ (reference sequence). The CDR3 has 18 residues. The chain's CDR3 is CASSPKAGGGSSYNEQFF.

V usage is TRBV25-1 and J usage is TRBJ1-2. Germline CDR1 and CDR2: MGHDK and SYGVNS. The CDR3 has 14 amino acids. The CDR3 region is CASSSTRAGSGYTF.

This rearrangement joins TRBV5-1 to TRBJ2-1; the TCRdb D gene call, TRBD2, has no DNA to confirm it. This CDR3 is built from 14 residues. Germline V CDR1 and CDR2: SGHRS, YFSETQ. The CDR3 here is CASSVTSGYNEQFF.

V usage is TRBV7-2 and J usage is TRBJ2-3. This CDR3 comprises 12 residues. In germline, CDR1 is SGHTA, CDR2 FQGNSA. CDR3 loop: CASSFETDTQYF.

This sequence joins TRBV7-2 and TRBJ1-3. The CDR3 length is 20 residues. Germline CDR1 SGHTA, CDR2 FQGNSA. Here the CDR3 reads CASSARRDPGISHPGNTIYF.

This rearrangement joins TRBV7-3 to TRBJ2-2; without DNA, the TCRdb call of TRBD2 cannot be checked. Germline V gives CDR1 SGHTA, CDR2 FQGTGA. CDR3 size: 15 residues. CDR3 amino acids: CASSLYGSPTGELFF.

V usage is TRBV7-2 and J usage is TRBJ2-1; TCRdb's assignment of TRBD2 cannot be checked, as there is no DNA. There are 16 residues in the CDR3. Germline assignment: CDR1 SGHTA and CDR2 FQGNSA. This CDR3 is CASSLGGLAGDNEQFF.

The rearrangement joins TRBV3-1 to TRBJ1-2; the D gene TCRdb calls, TRBD1, cannot be checked with no DNA. CDR3 length equals 14 residues. Germline assignment: CDR1 LGHDT and CDR2 YNNKEL (reference sequence). This CDR3 reads CASSHPGGFPGYTF.